The T cell receptor (beta chain) under discussion was sequenced for a study of T cells in localized non-small cell lung cancer. Study-wide results and caveats: A median of approximately 50 of the top 100 tumor clones appeared in adjacent lung, which was paired and uninvolved. Heterogeneity remains possible because sequencing was limited to only one tumor region.

CDR1 and CDR2 from the germline V gene are SEHNR and FQNEAQ (reference sequence). This CDR3 comprises 16 residues. The ends lost 5 bases at V and 0 bases at J; junction bases unmatched: 9. Data came from immunoSEQ multiplex PCR; TCRdb stores just in-frame clones and leaves some out. The data contain fewer than 50,000 clones, roughly four fifths of them seen just once; the ten biggest clones take up almost 8%. In regard to this clone: Its antigen remains unidentified.

The sequencing used PBMCs, collected before any cancer treatment. This rearrangement joins TRBV7-9 to TRBJ2-7; 8 bases align to TRBD2. The sequence was obtained from a man aged 35 to 69 with stage II lung adenocarcinoma. CDR3 region: CASSHPGGGSSYEQYF. CDR3 nucleotides: TGTGCCAGCAGCCACCCCGGCGGGGGGAGCTCCTACGAGCAGTACTTC.